Included here is one T cell receptor (beta chain) sequence, with context. What it recognizes is unknown. This entry comes from a study of CD8 T cells in Susac syndrome. Across the study: The sequenced Susac syndrome patients included more than five who had clinically active disease and under 10 who were in remission.

The authors carried out high-throughput sequencing of TCR beta. They applied it to CD8+ and CD4+ T cells obtained from blood. Overall study findings and caveats: Where Susac syndrome CD4+ T cell repertoires were concerned, no clonal expansion was evident.

Reverse transcription of 0.5 to 1 ug RNA was performed with random hexamers. An immunoSEQ multiplex PCR generated amplified TCR beta CDR3 products spanning 54 Vbeta and 13 Jbeta. TCRdb reprocessed the immunoSEQ multiplex PCR reads via MiXCR and lists one record per CDR3 protein. The sample lists about 240,000 distinct CDR3 sequences; almost 97% were seen once. The sample was CD4+ T cells from PBMCs. The clonotype originates from a human donor with Susac syndrome.

The CDR3 loop reads CTSRPSGQQAKNIQYF. The CDR3 nucleotides are TGCACCAGCAGGCCATCTGGTCAGCAAGCCAAAAACATTCAGTACTTC. J is TRBJ2-4 and V is TRBV1. TRBV1 is annotated as a pseudogene. The CDR3 runs 16 residues.